This T cell receptor beta chain appears in the sequencing data of a study of Graves' ophthalmopathy and Graves' hyperthyroidism. Study information: Hyperthyroidism showing no ophthalmopathy within 18 months of follow-up was stable. Findings and limits, study-wide: Using a 13-signature model, the authors split ophthalmopathy from stable hyperthyroidism, with roughly 90% sensitivity and about 80% specificity.

The CDR3 is 13 residues long. Germline CDR1 and CDR2: KGHDR and SFDVKD. V was shortened by 3 bases and J by 0 bases, with 5 bases between the two germline ends. The authors diagnosed from clinical symptoms, serum thyroxine, TRAb, thyroid ultrasound and orbital computed tomography. Amplification of the TCR beta CDR3 regions used RNA transcripts (as template). Following a first-round RT-PCR that used HTBI primers, a second-round multiplex PCR was carried out. TCRdb recomputed calls from the multiplex PCR reads with MiXCR, one row per CDR3 protein. The sample includes around 1.1 million distinct CDR3 sequences, around a third of them seen just once. Regarding this clonotype: No antigen is known for it. A much larger clone differs by one base, so this may be a read error.

What was sequenced was peripheral blood or thyroid tissue (not recorded which). This sequence originates from an adult man with Graves' hyperthyroidism. The V gene is TRBV24-1, the J gene TRBJ2-7, with D unclear. The CDR3: CATSDASSYEQYF. The CDR3, as DNA: TGTGCCACCAGTGATGCAAGCTCCTACGAGCAGTACTTC.